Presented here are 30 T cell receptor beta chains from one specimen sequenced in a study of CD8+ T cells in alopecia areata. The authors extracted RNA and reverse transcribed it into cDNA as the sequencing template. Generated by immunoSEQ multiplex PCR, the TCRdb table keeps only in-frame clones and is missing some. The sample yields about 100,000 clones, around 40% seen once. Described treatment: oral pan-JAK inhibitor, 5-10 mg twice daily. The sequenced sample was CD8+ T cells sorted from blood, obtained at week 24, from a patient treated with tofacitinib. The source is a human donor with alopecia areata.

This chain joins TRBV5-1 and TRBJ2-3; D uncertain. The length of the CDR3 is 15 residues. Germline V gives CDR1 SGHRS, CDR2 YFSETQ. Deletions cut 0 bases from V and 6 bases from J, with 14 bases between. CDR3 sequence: CASSLDDPAADTQYF. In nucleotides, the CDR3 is TGCGCCAGCAGCTTGGACGACCCCGCTGCGGATACGCAGTATTTT.

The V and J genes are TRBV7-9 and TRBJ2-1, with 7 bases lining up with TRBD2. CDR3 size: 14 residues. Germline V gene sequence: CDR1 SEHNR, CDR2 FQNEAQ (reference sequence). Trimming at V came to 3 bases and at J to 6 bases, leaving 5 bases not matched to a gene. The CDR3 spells CASSFSGTTNEQFF. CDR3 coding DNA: TGTGCCAGCAGCTTCTCCGGGACTACCAATGAGCAGTTCTTC.

CDR3 amino acids: CASSFTTTGRYEQYF. The DNA for the CDR3 is TGTGCCAGCAGTTTCACGACGACAGGGAGGTACGAGCAGTACTTC. V is TRBV28 and J is TRBJ2-7; D possibly corresponds to TRBD1 (7 bases). The CDR3 sequence is 15 residues long. Looked up from germline, CDR1 is MDHEN and CDR2 is SYDVKM. Trimming removed 3 bases at V and 4 bases at J, with 16 bases between.

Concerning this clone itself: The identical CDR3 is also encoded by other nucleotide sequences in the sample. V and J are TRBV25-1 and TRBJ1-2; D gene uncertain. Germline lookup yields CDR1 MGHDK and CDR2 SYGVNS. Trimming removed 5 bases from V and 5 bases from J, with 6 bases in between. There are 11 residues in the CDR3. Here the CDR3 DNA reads TGTGCCAGCAGTCTCGGATATGGCTACACCTTC. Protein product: CASSLGYGYTF.

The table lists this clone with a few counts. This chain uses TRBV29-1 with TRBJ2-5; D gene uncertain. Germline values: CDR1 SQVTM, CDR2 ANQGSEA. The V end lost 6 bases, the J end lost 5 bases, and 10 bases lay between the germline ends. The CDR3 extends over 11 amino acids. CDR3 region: CSVPIGETQYF. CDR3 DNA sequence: TGCAGCGTCCCAATCGGGGAGACCCAGTACTTC.

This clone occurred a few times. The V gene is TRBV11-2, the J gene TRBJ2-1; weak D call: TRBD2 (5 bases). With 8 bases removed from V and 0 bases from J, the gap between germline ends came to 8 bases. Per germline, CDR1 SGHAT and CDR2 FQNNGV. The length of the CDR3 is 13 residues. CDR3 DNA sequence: TGTGCCAGCGAGGGTTACTCCTACAATGAGCAGTTCTTC. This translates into CASEGYSYNEQFF.

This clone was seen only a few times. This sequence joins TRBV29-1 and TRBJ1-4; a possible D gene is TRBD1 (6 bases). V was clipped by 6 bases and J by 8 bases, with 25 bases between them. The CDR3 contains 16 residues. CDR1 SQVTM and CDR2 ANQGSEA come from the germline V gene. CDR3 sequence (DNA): TGCAGCGTAGCTGGGGGTCCAGGGGAAGAGGGCGAAAAACTGTTTTTT. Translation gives CSVAGGPGEEGEKLFF.

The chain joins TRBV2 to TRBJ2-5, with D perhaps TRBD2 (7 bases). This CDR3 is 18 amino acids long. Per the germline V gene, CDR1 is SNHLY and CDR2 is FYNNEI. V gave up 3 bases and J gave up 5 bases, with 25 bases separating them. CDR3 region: CASSDVLGGAGREETQYF. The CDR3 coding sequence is TGTGCCAGCAGTGATGTTCTGGGGGGGGCAGGAAGAGAGGAGACCCAGTACTTC.

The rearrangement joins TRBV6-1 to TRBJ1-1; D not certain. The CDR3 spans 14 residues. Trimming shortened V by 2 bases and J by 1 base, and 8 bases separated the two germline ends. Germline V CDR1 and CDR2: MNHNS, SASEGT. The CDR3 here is CASSELRGNTEAFF. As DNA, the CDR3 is TGTGCCAGCAGTGAACTTCGCGGGAACACTGAAGCTTTCTTT.

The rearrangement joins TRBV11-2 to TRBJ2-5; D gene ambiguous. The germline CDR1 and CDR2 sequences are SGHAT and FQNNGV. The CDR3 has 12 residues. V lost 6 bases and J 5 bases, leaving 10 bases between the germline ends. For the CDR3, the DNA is TGTGCCAGCAGGTCGTCTTTGGAGACCCAGTACTTC. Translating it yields CASRSSLETQYF.

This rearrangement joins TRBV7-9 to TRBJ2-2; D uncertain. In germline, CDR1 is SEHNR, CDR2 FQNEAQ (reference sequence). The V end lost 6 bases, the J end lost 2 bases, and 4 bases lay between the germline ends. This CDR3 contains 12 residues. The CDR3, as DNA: TGTGCCAGCAGACCAAACACCGGGGAGCTGTTTTTT. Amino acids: CASRPNTGELFF.

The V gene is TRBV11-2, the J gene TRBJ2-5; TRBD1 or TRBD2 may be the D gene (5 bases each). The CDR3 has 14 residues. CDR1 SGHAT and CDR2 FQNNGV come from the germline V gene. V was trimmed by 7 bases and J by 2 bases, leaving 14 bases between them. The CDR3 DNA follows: TGTGCCAGCACCTCGTCTTGGGGGCAAGAGACCCAGTACTTC. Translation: CASTSSWGQETQYF.

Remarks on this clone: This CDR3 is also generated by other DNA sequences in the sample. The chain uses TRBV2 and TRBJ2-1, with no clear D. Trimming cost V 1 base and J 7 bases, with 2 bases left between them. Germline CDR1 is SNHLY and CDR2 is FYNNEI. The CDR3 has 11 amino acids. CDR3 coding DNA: TGTGCCAGCAGTGAAGGTAATGAGCAGTTCTTC. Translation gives CASSEGNEQFF.

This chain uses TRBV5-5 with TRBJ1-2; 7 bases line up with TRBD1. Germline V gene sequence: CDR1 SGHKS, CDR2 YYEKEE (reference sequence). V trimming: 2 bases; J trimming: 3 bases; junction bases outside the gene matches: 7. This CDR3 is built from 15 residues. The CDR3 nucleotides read TGTGCCAGCAGCTTAGTTGACAGGGTGGACTATGGCTACACCTTC. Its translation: CASSLVDRVDYGYTF.

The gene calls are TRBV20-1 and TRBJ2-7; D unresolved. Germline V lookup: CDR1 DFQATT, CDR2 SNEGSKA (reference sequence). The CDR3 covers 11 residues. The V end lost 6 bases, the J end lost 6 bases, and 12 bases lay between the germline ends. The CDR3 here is CSAPTTGEQYF. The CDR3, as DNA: TGCAGTGCCCCTACTACGGGCGAGCAGTACTTC.

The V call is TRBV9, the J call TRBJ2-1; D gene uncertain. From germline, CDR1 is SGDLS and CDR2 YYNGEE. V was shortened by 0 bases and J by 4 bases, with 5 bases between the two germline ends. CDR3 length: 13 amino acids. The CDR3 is CASSVEGYNEQFF. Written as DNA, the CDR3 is TGTGCCAGCAGCGTAGAGGGATACAATGAGCAGTTCTTC.

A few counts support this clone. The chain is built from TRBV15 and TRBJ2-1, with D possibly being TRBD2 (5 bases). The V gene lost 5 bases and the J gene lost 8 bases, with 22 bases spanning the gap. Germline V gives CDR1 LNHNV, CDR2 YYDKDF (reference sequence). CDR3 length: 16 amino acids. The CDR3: CATSPPSGPEIDEQFF. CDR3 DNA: TGTGCCACCAGCCCCCCAAGCGGACCGGAGATTGATGAGCAGTTCTTC.

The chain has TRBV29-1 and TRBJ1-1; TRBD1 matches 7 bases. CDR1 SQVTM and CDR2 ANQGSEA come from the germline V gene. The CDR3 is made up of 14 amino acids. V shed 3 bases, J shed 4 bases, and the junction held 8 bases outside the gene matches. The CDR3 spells CSVENRGIGTEAFF. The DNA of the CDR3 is TGCAGCGTTGAGAACAGGGGAATCGGCACTGAAGCTTTCTTT.

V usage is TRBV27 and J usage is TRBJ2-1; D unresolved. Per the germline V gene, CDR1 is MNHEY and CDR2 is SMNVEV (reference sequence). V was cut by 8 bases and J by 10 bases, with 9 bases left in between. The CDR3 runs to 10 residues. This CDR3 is CASGQIEQFF. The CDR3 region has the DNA TGTGCCAGCGGCCAGATAGAGCAGTTCTTC.

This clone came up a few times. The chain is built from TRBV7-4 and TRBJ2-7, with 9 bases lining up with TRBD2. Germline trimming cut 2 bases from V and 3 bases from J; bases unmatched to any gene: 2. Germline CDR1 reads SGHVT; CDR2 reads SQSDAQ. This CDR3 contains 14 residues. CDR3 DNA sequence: TGTGCCAGCAGCTTATCTAGCGGGAACTACGAGCAGTACTTC. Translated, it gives CASSLSSGNYEQYF.

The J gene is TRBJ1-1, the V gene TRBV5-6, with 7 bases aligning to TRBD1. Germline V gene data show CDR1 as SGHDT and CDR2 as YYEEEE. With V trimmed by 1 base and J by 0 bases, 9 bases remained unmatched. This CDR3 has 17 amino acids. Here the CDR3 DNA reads TGTGCCAGCAGCTTGTATCTGACGGGACAGATGAACACTGAAGCTTTCTTT. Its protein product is CASSLYLTGQMNTEAFF.

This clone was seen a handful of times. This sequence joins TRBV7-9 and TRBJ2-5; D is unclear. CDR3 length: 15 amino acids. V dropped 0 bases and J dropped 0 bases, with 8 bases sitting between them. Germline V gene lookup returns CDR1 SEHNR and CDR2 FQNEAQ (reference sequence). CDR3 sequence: CASSLARAHQETQYF. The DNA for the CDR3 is TGTGCCAGCAGCTTAGCGCGTGCGCACCAAGAGACCCAGTACTTC.

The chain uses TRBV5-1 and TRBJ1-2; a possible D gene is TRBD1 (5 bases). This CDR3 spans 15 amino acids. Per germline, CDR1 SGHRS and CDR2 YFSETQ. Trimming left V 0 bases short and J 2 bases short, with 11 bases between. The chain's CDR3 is CASSLDGAGNYGYTF. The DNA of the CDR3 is TGCGCCAGCAGCTTGGATGGGGCCGGGAACTATGGCTACACCTTC.

The CDR3 coding sequence is TGTGCCAGCGGGGAACTAGCGGGATTCGAGCAGTACTTC. This translates into CASGELAGFEQYF. The chain joins TRBV6-5 to TRBJ2-7, with 10 bases identical to TRBD2. The V gene end was trimmed by 8 bases and the J gene end by 6 bases; junction bases not matched to a gene: 7. The CDR3 is 13 residues long. CDR1 and CDR2 (germline): MNHEY, SVGAGI.

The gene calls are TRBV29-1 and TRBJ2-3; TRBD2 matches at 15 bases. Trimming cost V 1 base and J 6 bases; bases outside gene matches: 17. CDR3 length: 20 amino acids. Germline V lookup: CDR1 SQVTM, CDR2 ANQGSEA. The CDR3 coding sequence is TGCAGCGTTGAAGCCCGGACTAGCGGGAGGGACGGCGCTGTCACGGATACGCAGTATTTT. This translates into CSVEARTSGRDGAVTDTQYF.

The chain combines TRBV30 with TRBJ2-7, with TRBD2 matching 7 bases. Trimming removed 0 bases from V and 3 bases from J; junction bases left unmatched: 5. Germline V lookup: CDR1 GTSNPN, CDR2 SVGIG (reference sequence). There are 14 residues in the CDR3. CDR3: CAWSVRGSLYEQYF. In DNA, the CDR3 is TGTGCCTGGAGTGTACGCGGGAGCCTCTACGAGCAGTACTTC.

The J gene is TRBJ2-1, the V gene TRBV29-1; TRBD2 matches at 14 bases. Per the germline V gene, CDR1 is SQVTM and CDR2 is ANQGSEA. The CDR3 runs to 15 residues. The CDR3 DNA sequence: TGCACCAGAGAAGGTGGGACTAGCGGGAGCGGGGAGCAGTTCTTC. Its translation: CTREGGTSGSGEQFF.

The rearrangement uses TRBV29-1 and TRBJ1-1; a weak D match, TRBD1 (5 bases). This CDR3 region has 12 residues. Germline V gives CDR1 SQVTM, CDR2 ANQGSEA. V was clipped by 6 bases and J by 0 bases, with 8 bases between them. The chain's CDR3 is CSVGGLNTEAFF. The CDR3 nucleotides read TGCAGCGTGGGGGGGTTGAACACTGAAGCTTTCTTT.

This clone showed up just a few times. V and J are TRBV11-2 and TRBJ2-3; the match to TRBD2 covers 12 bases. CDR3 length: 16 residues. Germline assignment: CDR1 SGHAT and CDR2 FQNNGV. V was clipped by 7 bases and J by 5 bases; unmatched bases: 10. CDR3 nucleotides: TGTGCCAGCACCCAGGGGACTAGCGGGCTTCAAGATACGCAGTATTTT. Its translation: CASTQGTSGLQDTQYF.

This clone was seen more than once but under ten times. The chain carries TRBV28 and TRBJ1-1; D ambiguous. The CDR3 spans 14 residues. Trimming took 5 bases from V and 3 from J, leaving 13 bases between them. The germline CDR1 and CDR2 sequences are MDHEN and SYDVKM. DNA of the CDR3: TGTGCCAGCAGTCCTCCCAGAGGCTACACTGAAGCTTTCTTT. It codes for CASSPPRGYTEAFF.